Listed below are T cell receptor beta chains from one sample, sequenced in a study of T cells in localized non-small cell lung cancer. Clones were read by immunoSEQ multiplex PCR, and TCRdb kept only the in-frame ones, dropping some. The data show around 5,400 clones, 85% seen once. The source was PBMCs, collected before any cancer treatment. Receptors originate from a woman aged 35 to 70 with stage II lung adenocarcinoma. Both conserved end residues are part of each CDR3. D genes are given only for firm matches. Only some rows state a clone size, as once, few, many or a class for expanded clones.

J gene	V gene	clone size	D gene	CDR3 DNA	CDR3 protein
TRBJ1-1	TRBV5-1	.	.	TGCGCCAGCAGCTTGGCCCAGGGAACCACTGAAGCTTTCTTT	CASSLAQGTTEAFF
TRBJ1-2	TRBV30	.	.	TGTGCCTGGAGTGTGGAAGCGGGGCAGGTCAACTATGGCTACACCTTC	CAWSVEAGQVNYGYTF
TRBJ2-3	TRBV5-1	.	TRBD2	TGCGCCAGCAGCACACTGGCTAGCCGGGGGGGCAGAGATACGCAGTATTTT	CASSTLASRGGRDTQYF
TRBJ2-7	TRBV9	.	TRBD2	TGTGCCAGCAGCTTTCAACCGACTAGCGGGGGAGCGACCTACGAGCAGTACTTC	CASSFQPTSGGATYEQYF
TRBJ2-7	TRBV6-6	.	.	TGTGCCAGCAGTTCATTAGGTACCCTCGAGCAGTACTTC	CASSSLGTLEQYF
TRBJ1-1	TRBV11-2	once	TRBD1	TGTGCCAGCAGCCAAAGGACAGGGGGCACTGAAGCTTTCTTT	CASSQRTGGTEAFF
TRBJ2-4	TRBV25-1	.	TRBD2	TGTGCCAGCAGTGAATGGGCTAGCGGGGGGGTAGGGAACATTCAGTACTTC	CASSEWASGGVGNIQYF
TRBJ2-3	TRBV6-5	.	.	TGTGCCAGCAGTTCAACTAGTCCCGATACGCAGTATTTT	CASSSTSPDTQYF
TRBJ1-2	TRBV4-3	.	.	TGCGCCAGCAGCCGTGGGGGGGGCTATGGCTACACCTTC	CASSRGGGYGYTF
TRBJ1-2	TRBV5-1	.	.	TGCGCCAGCAGCTTAGGGGTCTATGGCTACACCTTC	CASSLGVYGYTF
TRBJ1-6	TRBV6-4	.	TRBD1	TGTGCCAGCAGACCTACAGGGGCCCTCTATAATTCACCCCTCCACTTT	CASRPTGALYNSPLHF
TRBJ2-3	TRBV19	.	.	TGTGCCAGTAGTGTCCTGGGGGGCGCAGATACGCAGTATTTT	CASSVLGGADTQYF
TRBJ2-1	TRBV29-1	.	.	TGCAGCGTTGCGGGGGAGCAGTTCTTC	CSVAGEQFF
TRBJ1-1	TRBV18	.	TRBD1	TGTGCCAGCTCACCGAACACAGGGGGGGCCACTGAAGCTTTCTTT	CASSPNTGGATEAFF
TRBJ2-7	TRBV28	once	.	TGTGCCAGCACCCCCGGACTGGGCTACGAGCAGTACTTC	CASTPGLGYEQYF
TRBJ2-1	TRBV18	.	.	TGTGCCAGCTCATTCAGGACGAGGGCCTACAATGAGCAGTTCTTC	CASSFRTRAYNEQFF
TRBJ2-5	TRBV4-1	few	TRBD1	TGCGCCAGCAGCCAAGATACCGGGACAGGGGGAAAGACCCAGTACTTC	CASSQDTGTGGKTQYF